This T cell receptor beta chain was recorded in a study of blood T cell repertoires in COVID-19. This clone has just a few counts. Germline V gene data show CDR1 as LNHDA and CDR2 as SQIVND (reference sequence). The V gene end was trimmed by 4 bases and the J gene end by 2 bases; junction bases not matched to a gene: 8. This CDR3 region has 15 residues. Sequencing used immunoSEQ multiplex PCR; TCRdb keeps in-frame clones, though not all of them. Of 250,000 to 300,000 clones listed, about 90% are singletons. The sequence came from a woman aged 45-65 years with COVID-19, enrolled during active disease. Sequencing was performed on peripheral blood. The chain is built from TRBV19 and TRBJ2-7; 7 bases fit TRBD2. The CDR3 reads CASSTAWGGTYEQYF. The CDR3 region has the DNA TGTGCCAGTAGTACTGCGTGGGGAGGGACCTACGAGCAGTACTTC.